What follows is one T cell receptor beta chain and its context. Its antigen is not known. These data are taken from a study of OX40 agonist ivuxolimab in advanced cancers. Looking at the study overall: Patients' therapy was ivuxolimab, an antibody that acts as an agonist of OX40 (CD134). The eligibility criteria allowed prior anti-PD-1, anti-PD-L1 or anti-CTLA-4 therapy, and 30% to 45% had some. A mean age of roughly 60 years, range about 20 to 79, was recorded, and around 85% were male.

Findings and limits, study-wide: Blood T cells, both CD4+ and CD8+, expanded clonally by week 6 at 0.1 to 3.0 mg/kg.

The CDR3 contains 14 residues. Looked up from germline, CDR1 is SGHAT and CDR2 is FQDESV (reference sequence). The V end lost 5 bases, the J end lost 8 bases, and 18 bases lay between the germline ends. The protocol was immunoSEQ multiplex PCR, while the TCRdb copy is restricted to in-frame clones and leaves out a portion. The sample gives 60,000 to 85,000 clones, 85% of which show up once; 1.5% to 2% is in the top ten. The sequencing used CD4+ or CD8+ T cells sorted from blood, collected in a trial of the OX40 agonist ivuxolimab. This receptor was obtained from an adult with an advanced solid tumor such as melanoma, head and neck, liver or kidney cancer. The chain combines TRBV11-1 with TRBJ1-2, with D uncertain. The CDR3 sequence is CASSTNQLREGYTF. DNA for the CDR3: TGTGCCAGCAGCACGAACCAACTTAGGGAGGGCTACACCTTC.